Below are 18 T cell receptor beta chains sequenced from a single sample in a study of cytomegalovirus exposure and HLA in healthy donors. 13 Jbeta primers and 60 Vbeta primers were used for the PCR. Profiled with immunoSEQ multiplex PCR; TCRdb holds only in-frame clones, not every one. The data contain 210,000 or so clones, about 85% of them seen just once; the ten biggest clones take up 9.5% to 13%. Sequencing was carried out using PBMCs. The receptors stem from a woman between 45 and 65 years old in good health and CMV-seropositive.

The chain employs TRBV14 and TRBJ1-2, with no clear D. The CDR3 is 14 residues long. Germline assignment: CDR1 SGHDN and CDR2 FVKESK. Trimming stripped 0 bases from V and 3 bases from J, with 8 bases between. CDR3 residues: CASSQERRDYGYTF. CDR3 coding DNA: TGTGCCAGCAGCCAAGAAAGACGGGACTATGGCTACACCTTC.

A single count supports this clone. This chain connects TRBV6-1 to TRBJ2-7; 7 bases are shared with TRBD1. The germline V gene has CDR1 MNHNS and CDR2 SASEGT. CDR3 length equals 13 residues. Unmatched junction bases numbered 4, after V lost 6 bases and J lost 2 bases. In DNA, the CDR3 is TGTGCCAGCAGCACGGGACAGCCCTACGAGCAGTACTTC. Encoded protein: CASSTGQPYEQYF.

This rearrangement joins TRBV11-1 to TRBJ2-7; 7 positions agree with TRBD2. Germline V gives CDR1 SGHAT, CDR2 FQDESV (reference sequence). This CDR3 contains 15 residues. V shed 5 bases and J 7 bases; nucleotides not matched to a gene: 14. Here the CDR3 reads CASSQAAGDKKEQYF. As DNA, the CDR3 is TGTGCCAGCAGCCAAGCCGCGGGGGATAAGAAAGAGCAGTACTTC.

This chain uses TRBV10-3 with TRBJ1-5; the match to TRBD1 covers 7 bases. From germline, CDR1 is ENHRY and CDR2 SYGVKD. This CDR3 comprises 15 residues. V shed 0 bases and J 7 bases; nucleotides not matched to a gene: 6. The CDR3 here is CAISESNAGGQPQHF. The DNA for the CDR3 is TGTGCCATCAGTGAGTCGAATGCAGGGGGGCAGCCCCAGCATTTT.

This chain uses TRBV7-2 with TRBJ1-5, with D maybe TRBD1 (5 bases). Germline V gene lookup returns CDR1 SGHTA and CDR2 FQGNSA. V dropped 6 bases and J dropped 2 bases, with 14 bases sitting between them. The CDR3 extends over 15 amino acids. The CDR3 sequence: CASSSGFRGNQPQHF. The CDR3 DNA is TGTGCCAGCAGTTCAGGGTTCCGGGGCAATCAGCCCCAGCATTTT.

CDR3 protein: CASHAGDQSIQYF. CDR3 nucleotides: TGCGCCAGCCATGCGGGGGACCAAAGCATTCAGTACTTC. The genes are TRBV5-1 and TRBJ2-4, with 7 bases that match TRBD2. Unmatched junction bases numbered 10, after V lost 7 bases and J lost 9 bases. This CDR3 region has 13 residues. Germline V CDR1 and CDR2: SGHRS, YFSETQ.

The DNA for the CDR3 is TGTGCCAGCAGCTTAGGGGACAGGGTTTATGAAGCTTTCTTT. Protein product: CASSLGDRVYEAFF. The V and J genes are TRBV11-1 and TRBJ1-1; 9 bases line up with TRBD1. Germline CDR1 SGHAT, CDR2 FQDESV (reference sequence). This CDR3 has 14 residues. Trimming removed 1 base from V and 7 bases from J; junction bases left unmatched: 4.

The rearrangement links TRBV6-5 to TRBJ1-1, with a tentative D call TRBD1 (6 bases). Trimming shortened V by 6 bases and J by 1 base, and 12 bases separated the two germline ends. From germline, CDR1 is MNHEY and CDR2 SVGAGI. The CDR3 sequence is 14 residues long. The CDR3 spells CASSRGHRNTEAFF. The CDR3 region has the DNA TGTGCCAGCAGCCGGGGACACAGGAACACTGAAGCTTTCTTT.

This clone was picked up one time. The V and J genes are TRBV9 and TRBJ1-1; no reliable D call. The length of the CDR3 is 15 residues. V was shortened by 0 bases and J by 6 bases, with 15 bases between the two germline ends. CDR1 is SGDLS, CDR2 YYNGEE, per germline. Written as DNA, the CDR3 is TGTGCCAGCAGCGTAGATCCAGGCCCCGATGCTGAAGCTTTCTTT. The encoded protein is CASSVDPGPDAEAFF.

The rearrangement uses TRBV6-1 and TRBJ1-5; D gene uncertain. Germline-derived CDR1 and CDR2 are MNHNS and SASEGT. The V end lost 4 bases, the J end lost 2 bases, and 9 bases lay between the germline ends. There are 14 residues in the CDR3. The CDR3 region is CASSGHTGNQPQHF. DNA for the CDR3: TGTGCCAGCAGTGGCCACACCGGCAATCAGCCCCAGCATTTT.

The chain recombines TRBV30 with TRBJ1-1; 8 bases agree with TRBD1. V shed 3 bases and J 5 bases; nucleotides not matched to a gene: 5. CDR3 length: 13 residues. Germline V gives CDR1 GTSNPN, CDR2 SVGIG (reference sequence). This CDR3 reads CAWSMTGDTEAFF. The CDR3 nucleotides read TGTGCCTGGAGCATGACAGGGGATACTGAAGCTTTCTTT. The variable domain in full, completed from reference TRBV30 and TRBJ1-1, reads SQTIHQWPATLVQPVGSPLSLECTVEGTSNPNLYWYRQAAGRGLQLLFYSVGIGQISSEVPQNLSASRPQDRQFILSSKKLLLSDSGFYLCAWSMTGDTEAFFGQGTRLTVV.

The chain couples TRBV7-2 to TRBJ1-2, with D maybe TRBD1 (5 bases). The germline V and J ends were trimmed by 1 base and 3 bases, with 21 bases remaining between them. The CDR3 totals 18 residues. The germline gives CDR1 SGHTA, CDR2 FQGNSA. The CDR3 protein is CASSLDRRGLQVHYGYTF. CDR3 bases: TGTGCCAGCAGCTTAGATCGAAGAGGTTTACAGGTCCACTATGGCTACACCTTC.

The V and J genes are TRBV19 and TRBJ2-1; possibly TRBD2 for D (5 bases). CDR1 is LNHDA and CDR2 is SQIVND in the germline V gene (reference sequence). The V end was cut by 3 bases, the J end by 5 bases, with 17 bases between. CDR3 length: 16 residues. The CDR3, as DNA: TGTGCCAGTAGTATTGCAGAAATCGGGATTAACAATGAGCAGTTCTTC. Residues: CASSIAEIGINNEQFF. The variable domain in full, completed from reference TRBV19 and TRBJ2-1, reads DGGITQSPKYLFRKEGQNVTLSCEQNLNHDAMYWYRQDPGQGLRLIYYSQIVNDFQKGDIAEGYSVSREKKESFPLTVTSAQKNPTAFYLCASSIAEIGINNEQFFGPGTRLTVL.

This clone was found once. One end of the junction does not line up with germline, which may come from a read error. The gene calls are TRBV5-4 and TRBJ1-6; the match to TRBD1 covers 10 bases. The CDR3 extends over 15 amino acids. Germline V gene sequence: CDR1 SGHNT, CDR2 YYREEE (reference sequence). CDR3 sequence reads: CASSPGQGYNSPLHF. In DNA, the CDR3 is TGTGCCAGCAGCCCGGGACAGGGGTATAATTCGCCCCTCCACTTT.

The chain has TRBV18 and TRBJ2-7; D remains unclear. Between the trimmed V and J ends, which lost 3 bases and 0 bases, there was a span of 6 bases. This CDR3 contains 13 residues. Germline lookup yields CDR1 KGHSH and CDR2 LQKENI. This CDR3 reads CASSPPSSYEQYF. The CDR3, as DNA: TGTGCCAGCTCACCGCCTAGCTCCTACGAGCAGTACTTC.

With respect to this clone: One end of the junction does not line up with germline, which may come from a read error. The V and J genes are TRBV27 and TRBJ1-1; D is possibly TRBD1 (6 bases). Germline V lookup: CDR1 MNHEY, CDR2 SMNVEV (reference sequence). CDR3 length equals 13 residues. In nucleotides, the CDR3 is TGTGCCAACAGTTTCGCAGGGGAGACTGAAGCTTTCTTT. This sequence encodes CANSFAGETEAFF.

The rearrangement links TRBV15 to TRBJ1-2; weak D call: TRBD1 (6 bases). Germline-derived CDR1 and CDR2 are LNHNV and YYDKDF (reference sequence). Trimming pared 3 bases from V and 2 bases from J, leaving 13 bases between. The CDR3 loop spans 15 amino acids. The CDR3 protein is CATSRSPTGNYGYTF. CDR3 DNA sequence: TGTGCCACCAGCAGGAGCCCGACAGGAAACTATGGCTACACCTTC.

The CDR3 DNA reads as TGTGCCAGTAGTCCCCGGACAGGGGAAATCTCCTACGAGCAGTACTTC. It yields the protein CASSPRTGEISYEQYF. The chain couples TRBV19 to TRBJ2-7; 9 bases fit TRBD1. V trimming: 5 bases; J trimming: 0 bases; junction bases outside the gene matches: 8. The CDR3 sequence is 16 residues long. CDR1 and CDR2 (germline): LNHDA, SQIVND (reference sequence).